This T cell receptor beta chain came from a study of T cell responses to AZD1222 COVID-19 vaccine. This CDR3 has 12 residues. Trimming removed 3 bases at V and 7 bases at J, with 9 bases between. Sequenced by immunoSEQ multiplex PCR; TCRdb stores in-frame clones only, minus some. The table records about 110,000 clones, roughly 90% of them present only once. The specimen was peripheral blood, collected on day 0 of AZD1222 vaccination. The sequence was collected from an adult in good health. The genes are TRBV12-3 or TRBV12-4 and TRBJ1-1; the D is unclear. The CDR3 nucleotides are TGTGCCAGCAGTTTTTTTGGAGATGAAGCTTTCTTT. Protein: CASSFFGDEAFF.